This T cell receptor beta chain was obtained from a study of graft-versus-host responses after intestinal transplantation. Study context: Every recipient had anti-thymocyte globulin induction and 2 to 4 years of tacrolimus plus steroids. General study points: The highest levels of circulating GvH clones went along with early declines in HvG clones after transplant. Analysis identified GvH clones in recipient marrow, with some appearing first in ileum or blood. Graft-versus-host to host-versus-graft clonal ratios in allografts were high in patients with graft-donor T cell macrochimerism.

CDR1 is GTSNPN and CDR2 is SVGIG in the germline V gene (reference sequence). The CDR3 length is 14 residues. Germline trimming cut 5 bases from V and 4 bases from J; bases unmatched to any gene: 8. Details on this clone: As yet, its antigen is unknown.

Clones were read by immunoSEQ multiplex PCR, and TCRdb kept only the in-frame ones, dropping some. The sample includes around 110,000 clones, 90% of them seen just once. The chain is built from TRBV30 and TRBJ2-7; 10 nucleotides agree with TRBD1. This TCR was recovered from a human donor who received an intestinal transplant. The sequences come from unstimulated CD4+ T cells sorted from spleen or lymph node cells, collected before intestinal transplant. The CDR3 nucleotides read TGTGCCTGGGGCCGTGGACAGGGGGTTTACGAGCAGTACTTC. As protein: CAWGRGQGVYEQYF.